The source of this TCR beta chain is a study of shared clonotypes between healthy human individuals. General observations from the study: Richness estimates generally favored naive over memory subsets. Some clonotypes were shared by all four sorted-subset donors, while others were not shared. The non-shared ones had lower generation probabilities than the shared ones.

Per sorted-subset replicate PCR, input was around 220 ng DNA, representing roughly 30,000 T cell genomes. The table came from immunoSEQ multiplex PCR; TCRdb's copy has only in-frame clones and leaves some out. Found here are roughly 2.1 million clones, about 92% of them singletons; the top ten hold around 1.7%. Naive CD8 cells lacked CD45RO, underwent positive selection for CCR7 and left out terminally differentiated effector memory CD45RA+ cells. V shed 4 bases and J 12 bases; nucleotides not matched to a gene: 8. The germline CDR1 and CDR2 sequences are SGHDT and YYEEEE. The length of the CDR3 is 12 residues. Comment on this clone: Its target is unknown.

Sequences were obtained from naive CD8+ T cells from PBMCs. The sequence was collected from a man aged 18-30 years in good health. Some clones in this sample may be carry-over from other donors' samples. This sequence joins TRBV5-6 and TRBJ2-3, with 7 bases aligning to TRBD1. The CDR3 sequence: CASSPGTAQQYF. DNA for the CDR3: TGTGCCAGCAGCCCCGGGACAGCCCAACAGTATTTT. Looking up the rest from reference TRBV5-6 and TRBJ2-3 gives the full variable domain: DAGVTQSPTHLIKTRGQQVTLRCSPKSGHDTVSWYQQALGQGPQFIFQYYEEEERQRGNFPDRFSGHQFPNYSSELNVNALLLGDSALYLCASSPGTAQQYFGPGTRLTVL.